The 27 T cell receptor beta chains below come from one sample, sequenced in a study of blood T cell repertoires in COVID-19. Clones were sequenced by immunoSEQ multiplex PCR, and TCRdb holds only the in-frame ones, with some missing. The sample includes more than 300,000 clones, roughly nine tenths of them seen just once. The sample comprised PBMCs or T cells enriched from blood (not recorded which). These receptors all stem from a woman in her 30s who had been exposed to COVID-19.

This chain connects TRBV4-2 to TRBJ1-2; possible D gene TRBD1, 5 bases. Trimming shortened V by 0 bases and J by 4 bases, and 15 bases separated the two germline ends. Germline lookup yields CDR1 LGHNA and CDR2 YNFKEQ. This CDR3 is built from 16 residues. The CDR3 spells CASSQDPAAGRYGYTF. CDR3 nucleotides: TGTGCCAGCAGCCAAGATCCCGCGGCAGGGCGCTATGGCTACACCTTC.

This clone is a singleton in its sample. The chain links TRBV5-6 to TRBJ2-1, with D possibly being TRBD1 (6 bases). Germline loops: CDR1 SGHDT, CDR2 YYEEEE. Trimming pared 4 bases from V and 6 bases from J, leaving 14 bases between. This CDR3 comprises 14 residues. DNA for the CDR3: TGTGCCAGCAGCAGCGACAGGTGGGCCAATGAGCAGTTCTTC. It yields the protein CASSSDRWANEQFF.

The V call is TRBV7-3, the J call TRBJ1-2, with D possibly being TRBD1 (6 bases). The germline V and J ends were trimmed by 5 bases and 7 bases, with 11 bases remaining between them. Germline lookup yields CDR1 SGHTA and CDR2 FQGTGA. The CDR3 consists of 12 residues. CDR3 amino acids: CASSETGGGYTF. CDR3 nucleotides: TGTGCCAGCAGCGAGACAGGAGGTGGCTACACCTTC.

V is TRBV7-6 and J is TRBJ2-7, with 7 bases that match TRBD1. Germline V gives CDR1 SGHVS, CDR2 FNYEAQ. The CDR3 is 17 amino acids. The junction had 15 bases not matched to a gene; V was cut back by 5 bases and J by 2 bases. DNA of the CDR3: TGTGCCAGCAGCATGGACCCCGGGACAGTACTTACCTACGAGCAGTACTTC. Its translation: CASSMDPGTVLTYEQYF.

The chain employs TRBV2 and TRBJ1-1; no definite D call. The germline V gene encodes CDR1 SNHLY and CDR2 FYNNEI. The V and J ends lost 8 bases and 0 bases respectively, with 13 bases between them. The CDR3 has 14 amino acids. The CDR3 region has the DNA TGTGCCAGCTTCCACCCAGGCCTGAACACTGAAGCTTTCTTT. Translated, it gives CASFHPGLNTEAFF. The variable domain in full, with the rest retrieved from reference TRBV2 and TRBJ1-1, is EPEVTQTPSHQVTQMGQEVILRCVPISNHLYFYWYRQILGQKVEFLVSFYNNEISEKSEIFDDQFSVERPDGSNFTLKIRSTKLEDSAMYFCASFHPGLNTEAFFGQGTRLTVV.

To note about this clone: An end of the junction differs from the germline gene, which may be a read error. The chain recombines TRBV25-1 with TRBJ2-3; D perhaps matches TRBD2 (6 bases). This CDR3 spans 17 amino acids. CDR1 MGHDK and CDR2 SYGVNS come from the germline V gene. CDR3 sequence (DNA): TGTGCCAGCACTGAATACGGAGGGGTCGCGCTGGCAGATACGCAGTATTTT. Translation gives CASTEYGGVALADTQYF.

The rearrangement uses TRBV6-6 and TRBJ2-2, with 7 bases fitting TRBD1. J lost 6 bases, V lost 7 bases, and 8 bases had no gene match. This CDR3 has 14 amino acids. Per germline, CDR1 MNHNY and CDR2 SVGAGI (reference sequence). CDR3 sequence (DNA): TGTGCCAGCATTGAAACAGGGGTGGCCGGGGAGCTGTTTTTT. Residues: CASIETGVAGELFF.

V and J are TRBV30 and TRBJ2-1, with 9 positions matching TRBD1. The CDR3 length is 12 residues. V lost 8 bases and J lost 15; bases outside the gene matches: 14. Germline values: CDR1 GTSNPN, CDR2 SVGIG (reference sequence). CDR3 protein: CARRYARDRVFF. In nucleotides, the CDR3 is TGTGCCAGACGCTATGCCCGGGACAGGGTGTTCTTC.

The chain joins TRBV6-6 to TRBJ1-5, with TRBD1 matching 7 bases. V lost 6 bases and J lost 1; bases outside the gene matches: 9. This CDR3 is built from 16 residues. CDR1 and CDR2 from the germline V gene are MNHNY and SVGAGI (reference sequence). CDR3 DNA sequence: TGTGCCAGCAGCCACCCCGGGACAGCGAGCAATCAGCCCCAGCATTTT. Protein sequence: CASSHPGTASNQPQHF.

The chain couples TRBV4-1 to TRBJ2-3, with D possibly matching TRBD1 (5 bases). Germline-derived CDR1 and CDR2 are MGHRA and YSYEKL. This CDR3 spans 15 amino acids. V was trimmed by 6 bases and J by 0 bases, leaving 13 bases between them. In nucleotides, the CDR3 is TGCGCCAGCAGTATAACAGGATTAAGCACAGATACGCAGTATTTT. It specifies CASSITGLSTDTQYF.

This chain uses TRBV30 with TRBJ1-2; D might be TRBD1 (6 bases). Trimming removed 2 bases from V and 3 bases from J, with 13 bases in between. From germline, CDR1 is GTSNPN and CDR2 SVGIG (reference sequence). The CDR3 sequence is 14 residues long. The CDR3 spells CAWSHGGGDYGYTF. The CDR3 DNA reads TGTGCCTGGAGTCACGGGGGGGGCGACTATGGCTACACCTTC.

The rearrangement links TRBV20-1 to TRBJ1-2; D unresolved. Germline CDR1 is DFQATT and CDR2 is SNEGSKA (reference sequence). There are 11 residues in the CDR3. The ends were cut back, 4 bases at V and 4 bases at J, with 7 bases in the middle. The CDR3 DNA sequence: TGCAGTGCTATAACATCCTATGGCTACACCTTC. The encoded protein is CSAITSYGYTF.

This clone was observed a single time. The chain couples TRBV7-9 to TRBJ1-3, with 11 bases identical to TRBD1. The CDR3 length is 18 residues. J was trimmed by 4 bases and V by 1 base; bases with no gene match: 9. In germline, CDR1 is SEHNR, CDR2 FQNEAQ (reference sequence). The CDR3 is CASSLDRTGGTGGNTIYF. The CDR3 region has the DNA TGTGCCAGCAGCTTAGACCGGACAGGGGGCACAGGCGGAAACACCATATATTTT.

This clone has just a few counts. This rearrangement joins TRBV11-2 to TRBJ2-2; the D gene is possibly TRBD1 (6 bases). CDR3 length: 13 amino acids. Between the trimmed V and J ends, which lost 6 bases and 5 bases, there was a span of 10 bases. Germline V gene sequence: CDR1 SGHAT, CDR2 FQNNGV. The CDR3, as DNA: TGTGCCAGCAGGACTCAGGGGACCGGGGAGCTGTTTTTT. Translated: CASRTQGTGELFF.

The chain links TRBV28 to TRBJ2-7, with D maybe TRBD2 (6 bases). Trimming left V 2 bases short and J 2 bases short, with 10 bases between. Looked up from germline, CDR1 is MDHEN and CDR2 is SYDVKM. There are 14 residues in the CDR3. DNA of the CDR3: TGTGCCAGCAGTTTAAGACTAGATACCTACGAGCAGTACTTC. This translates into CASSLRLDTYEQYF. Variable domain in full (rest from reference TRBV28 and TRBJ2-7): DVKVTQSSRYLVKRTGEKVFLECVQDMDHENMFWYRQDPGLGLRLIYFSYDVKMKEKGDIPEGYSVSREKKERFSLILESASTNQTSMYLCASSLRLDTYEQYFGPGTRLTVT.

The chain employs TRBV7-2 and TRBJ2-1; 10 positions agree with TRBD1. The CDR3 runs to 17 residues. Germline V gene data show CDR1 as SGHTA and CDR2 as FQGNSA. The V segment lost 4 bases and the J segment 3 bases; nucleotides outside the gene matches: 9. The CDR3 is CASSWKRDRGSYNEQFF. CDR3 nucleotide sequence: TGTGCCAGCAGCTGGAAGAGGGACAGGGGAAGCTACAATGAGCAGTTCTTC. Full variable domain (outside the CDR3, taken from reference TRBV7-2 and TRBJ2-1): GAGVSQSPSNKVTEKGKDVELRCDPISGHTALYWYRQSLGQGLEFLIYFQGNSAPDKSGLPSDRFSAERTGGSVSTLTIQRTQQEDSAVYLCASSWKRDRGSYNEQFFGPGTRLTVL.

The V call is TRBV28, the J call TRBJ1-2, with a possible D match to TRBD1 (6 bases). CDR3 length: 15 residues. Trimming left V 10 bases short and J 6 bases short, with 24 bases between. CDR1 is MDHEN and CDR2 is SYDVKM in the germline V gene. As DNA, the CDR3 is TGTGCCACTTACGGTCGGGGGGGCAGGGAAAATGGCTACACCTTC. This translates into CATYGRGGRENGYTF.

This CDR3 is CASRQGSYGYTF. The DNA for the CDR3 is TGTGCCAGCAGACAGGGATCCTATGGCTACACCTTC. The chain is built from TRBV2 and TRBJ1-2, with D perhaps matching TRBD1 (6 bases). This CDR3 comprises 12 residues. Germline CDR1 and CDR2: SNHLY and FYNNEI. V lost 6 bases and J 4 bases, leaving 9 bases between the germline ends.

This CDR3 is CASSLEQGQGGSPLHF. The CDR3 DNA reads TGTGCCAGCAGCTTAGAACAGGGGCAGGGGGGTTCACCCCTCCACTTT. The J gene is TRBJ1-6, the V gene TRBV7-2; 7 bases fit TRBD1. The CDR3 sequence is 16 residues long. The V segment lost 1 base and the J segment 9 bases; nucleotides outside the gene matches: 9. Germline values: CDR1 SGHTA, CDR2 FQGNSA. Combining the CDR3 with reference TRBV7-2 and TRBJ1-6 gives the whole variable domain GAGVSQSPSNKVTEKGKDVELRCDPISGHTALYWYRQSLGQGLEFLIYFQGNSAPDKSGLPSDRFSAERTGGSVSTLTIQRTQQEDSAVYLCASSLEQGQGGSPLHFGNGTRLTVT.

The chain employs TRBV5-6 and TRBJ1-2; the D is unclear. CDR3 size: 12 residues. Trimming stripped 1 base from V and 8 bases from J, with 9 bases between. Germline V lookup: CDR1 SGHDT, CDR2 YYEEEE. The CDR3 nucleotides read TGTGCCAGCAGCTTGTTGAACGAGGGCTACACCTTC. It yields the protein CASSLLNEGYTF.

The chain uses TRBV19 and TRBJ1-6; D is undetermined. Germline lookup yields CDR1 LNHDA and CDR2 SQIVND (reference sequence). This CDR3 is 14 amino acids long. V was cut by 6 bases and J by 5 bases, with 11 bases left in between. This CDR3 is CASSRVFDNSPLHF. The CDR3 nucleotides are TGTGCCAGTAGCCGGGTATTCGATAATTCACCCCTCCACTTT.

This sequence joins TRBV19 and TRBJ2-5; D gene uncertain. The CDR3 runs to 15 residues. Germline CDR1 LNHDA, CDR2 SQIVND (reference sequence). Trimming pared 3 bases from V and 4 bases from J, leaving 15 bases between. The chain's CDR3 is CASSMVQSPRETQYF. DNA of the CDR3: TGTGCCAGTAGTATGGTTCAGTCCCCACGAGAGACCCAGTACTTC. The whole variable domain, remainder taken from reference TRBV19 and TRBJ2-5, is DGGITQSPKYLFRKEGQNVTLSCEQNLNHDAMYWYRQDPGQGLRLIYYSQIVNDFQKGDIAEGYSVSREKKESFPLTVTSAQKNPTAFYLCASSMVQSPRETQYFGPGTRLLVL.

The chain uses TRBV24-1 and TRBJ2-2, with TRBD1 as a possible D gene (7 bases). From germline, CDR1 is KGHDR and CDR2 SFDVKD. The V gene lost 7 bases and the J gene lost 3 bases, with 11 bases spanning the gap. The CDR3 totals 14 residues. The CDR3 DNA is TGTGCCACCAGGGAGGGACAGCACACCGGGGAGCTGTTTTTT. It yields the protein CATREGQHTGELFF.

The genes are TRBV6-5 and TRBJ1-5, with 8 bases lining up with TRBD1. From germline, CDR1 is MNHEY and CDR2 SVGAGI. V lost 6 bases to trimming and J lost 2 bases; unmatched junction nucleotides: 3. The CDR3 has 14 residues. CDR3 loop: CASRDRAGNQPQHF. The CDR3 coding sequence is TGTGCCAGCAGGGACAGGGCTGGCAATCAGCCCCAGCATTTT.

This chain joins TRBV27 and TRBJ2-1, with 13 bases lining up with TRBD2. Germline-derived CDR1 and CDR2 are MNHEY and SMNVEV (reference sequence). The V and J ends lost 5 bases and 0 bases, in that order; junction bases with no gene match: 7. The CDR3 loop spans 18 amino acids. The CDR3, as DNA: TGTGCCAGCAGTGCACTAGCGGGGGGGCTCAGCTCCTACAATGAGCAGTTCTTC. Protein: CASSALAGGLSSYNEQFF.

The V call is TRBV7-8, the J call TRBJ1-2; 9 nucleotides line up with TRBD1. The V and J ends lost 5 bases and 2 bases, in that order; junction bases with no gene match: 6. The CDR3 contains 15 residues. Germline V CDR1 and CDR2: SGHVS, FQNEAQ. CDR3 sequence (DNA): TGTGCCAGCAGCGCCGGGACAGGGCGAAACTATGGCTACACCTTC. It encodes CASSAGTGRNYGYTF. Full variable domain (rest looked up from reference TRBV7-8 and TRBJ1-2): GAGVSQSPRYKVAKRGQDVALRCDPISGHVSLFWYQQALGQGPEFLTYFQNEAQLDKSGLPSDRFFAERPEGSVSTLKIQRTQQEDSAVYLCASSAGTGRNYGYTFGSGTRLTVV.

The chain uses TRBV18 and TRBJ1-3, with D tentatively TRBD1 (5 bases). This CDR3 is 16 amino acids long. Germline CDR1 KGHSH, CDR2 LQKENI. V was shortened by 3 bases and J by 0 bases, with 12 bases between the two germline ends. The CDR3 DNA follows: TGTGCCAGCTCACCCCAGGGTTTGGGCTCTGGAAACACCATATATTTT. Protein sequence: CASSPQGLGSGNTIYF.